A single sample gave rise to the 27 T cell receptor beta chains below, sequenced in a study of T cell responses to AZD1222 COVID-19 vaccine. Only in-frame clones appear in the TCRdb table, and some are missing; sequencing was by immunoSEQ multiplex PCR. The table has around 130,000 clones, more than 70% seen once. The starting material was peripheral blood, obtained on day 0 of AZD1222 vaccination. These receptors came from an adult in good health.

CDR3: CASSYSGQSYEQYF. The CDR3 bases are TGTGCCAGCAGTTACTCTGGACAGTCCTACGAGCAGTACTTC. The chain is built from TRBV6-5 and TRBJ2-7; possibly TRBD1 for D (6 bases). This CDR3 contains 14 residues. Germline CDR1 and CDR2: MNHEY and SVGAGI. V lost 0 bases and J lost 1, with 7 bases in between.

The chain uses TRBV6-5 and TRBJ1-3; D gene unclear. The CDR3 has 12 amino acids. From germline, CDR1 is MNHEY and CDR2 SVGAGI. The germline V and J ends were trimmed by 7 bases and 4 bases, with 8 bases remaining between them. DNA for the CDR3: TGTGCCAGCAAGGACGTCGGAAACACCATATATTTT. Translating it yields CASKDVGNTIYF.

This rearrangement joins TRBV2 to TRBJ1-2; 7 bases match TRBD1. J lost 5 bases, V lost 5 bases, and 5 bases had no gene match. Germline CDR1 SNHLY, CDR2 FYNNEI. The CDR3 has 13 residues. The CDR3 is CASSYGTDYGYTF. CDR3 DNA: TGTGCCAGCAGTTACGGGACAGATTATGGCTACACCTTC.

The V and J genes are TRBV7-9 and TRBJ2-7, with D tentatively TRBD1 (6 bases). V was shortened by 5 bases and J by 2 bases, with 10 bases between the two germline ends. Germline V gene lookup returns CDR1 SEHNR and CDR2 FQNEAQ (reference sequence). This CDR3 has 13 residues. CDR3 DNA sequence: TGTGCCAGCAGCCATGACAGGACCTACGAGCAGTACTTC. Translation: CASSHDRTYEQYF.

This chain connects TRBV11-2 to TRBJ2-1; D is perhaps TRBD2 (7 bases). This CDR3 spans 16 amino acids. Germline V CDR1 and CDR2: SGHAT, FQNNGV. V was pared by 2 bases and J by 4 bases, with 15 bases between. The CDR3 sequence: CASSLPSGGGYNEQFF. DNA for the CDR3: TGTGCCAGCAGCTTACCTAGCGGAGGGGGGTACAATGAGCAGTTCTTC.

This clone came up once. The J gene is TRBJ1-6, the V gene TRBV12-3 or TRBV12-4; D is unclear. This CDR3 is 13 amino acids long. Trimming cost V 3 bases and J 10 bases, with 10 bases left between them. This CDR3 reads CASSFTARSPLHF. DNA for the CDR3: TGTGCCAGCAGTTTCACGGCCCGGTCACCCCTCCACTTT.

CDR3 bases: TGTGCCAGCAGCTTGGTAGGACTAGACCATGTCGAGCAGTACTTC. Protein: CASSLVGLDHVEQYF. This rearrangement joins TRBV5-8 to TRBJ2-7, with 7 bases that match TRBD2. Unmatched junction bases numbered 9, after V lost 0 bases and J lost 6 bases. This CDR3 is built from 15 residues. CDR1 and CDR2 from the germline V gene are SGHTS and YDEGEE.

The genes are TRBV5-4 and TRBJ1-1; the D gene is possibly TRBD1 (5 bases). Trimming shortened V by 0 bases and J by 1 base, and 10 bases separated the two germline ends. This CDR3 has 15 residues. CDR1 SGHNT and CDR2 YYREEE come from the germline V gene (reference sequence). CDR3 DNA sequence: TGTGCCAGCAGCTTGGGGCAGGGCGGGAACACTGAAGCTTTCTTT. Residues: CASSLGQGGNTEAFF.

The CDR3 protein is CASSLNLGDTEAFF. In nucleotides, the CDR3 is TGTGCCAGCAGCTTAAACCTGGGGGACACTGAAGCTTTCTTT. This rearrangement joins TRBV7-3 to TRBJ1-1, with D tentatively TRBD1 (5 bases). This CDR3 is 14 amino acids long. Per the germline V gene, CDR1 is SGHTA and CDR2 is FQGTGA. V was shortened by 1 base and J by 3 bases, with 9 bases between the two germline ends. The variable domain in full, completed from reference TRBV7-3 and TRBJ1-1, reads GAGVSQTPSNKVTEKGKYVELRCDPISGHTALYWYRQSLGQGPEFLIYFQGTGAADDSGLPNDRFFAVRPEGSVSTLKIQRTERGDSAVYLCASSLNLGDTEAFFGQGTRLTVV.

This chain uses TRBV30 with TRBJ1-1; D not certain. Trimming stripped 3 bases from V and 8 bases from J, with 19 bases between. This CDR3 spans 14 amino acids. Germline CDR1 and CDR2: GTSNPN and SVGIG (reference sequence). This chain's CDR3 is CAWSLRHSEREAFF. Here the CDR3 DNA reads TGTGCCTGGAGCTTGAGACACTCGGAGCGAGAAGCTTTCTTT.

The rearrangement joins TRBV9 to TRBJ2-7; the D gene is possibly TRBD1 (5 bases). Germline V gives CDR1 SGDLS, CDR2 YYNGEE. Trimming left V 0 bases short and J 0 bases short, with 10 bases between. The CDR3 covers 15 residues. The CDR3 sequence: CASSVEDSTSYEQYF. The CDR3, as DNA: TGTGCCAGCAGCGTAGAAGACAGCACCTCCTACGAGCAGTACTTC.

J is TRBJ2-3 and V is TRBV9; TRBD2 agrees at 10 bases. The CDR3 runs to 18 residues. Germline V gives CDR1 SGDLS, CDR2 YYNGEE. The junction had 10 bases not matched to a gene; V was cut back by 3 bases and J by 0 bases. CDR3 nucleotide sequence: TGTGCCAGCAGCGCGGGAAGCGGGAGGGCCCCCAGCACAGATACGCAGTATTTT. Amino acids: CASSAGSGRAPSTDTQYF.

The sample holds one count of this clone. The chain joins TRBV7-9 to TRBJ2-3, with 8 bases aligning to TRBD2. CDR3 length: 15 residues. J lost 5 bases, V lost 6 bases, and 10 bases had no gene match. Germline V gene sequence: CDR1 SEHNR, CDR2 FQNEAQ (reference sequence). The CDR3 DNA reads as TGTGCCAGCAGGACCGGGACTAGTTTTCGAGATACGCAGTATTTT. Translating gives CASRTGTSFRDTQYF.

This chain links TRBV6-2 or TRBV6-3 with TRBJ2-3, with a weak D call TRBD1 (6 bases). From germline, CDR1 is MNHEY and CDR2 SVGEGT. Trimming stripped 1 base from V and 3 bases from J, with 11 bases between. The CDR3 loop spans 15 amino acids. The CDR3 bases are TGTGCCAGCAGTTACTGGGGGCGGAAGACAGATACGCAGTATTTT. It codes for CASSYWGRKTDTQYF.

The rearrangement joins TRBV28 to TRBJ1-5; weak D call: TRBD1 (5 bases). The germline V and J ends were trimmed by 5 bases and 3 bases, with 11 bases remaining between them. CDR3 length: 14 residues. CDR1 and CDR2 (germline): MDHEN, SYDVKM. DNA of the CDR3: TGTGCCAGCAGTCGGGACGGACCCAATCAGCCCCAGCATTTT. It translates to CASSRDGPNQPQHF. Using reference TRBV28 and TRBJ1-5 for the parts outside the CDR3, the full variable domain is DVKVTQSSRYLVKRTGEKVFLECVQDMDHENMFWYRQDPGLGLRLIYFSYDVKMKEKGDIPEGYSVSREKKERFSLILESASTNQTSMYLCASSRDGPNQPQHFGDGTRLSIL.

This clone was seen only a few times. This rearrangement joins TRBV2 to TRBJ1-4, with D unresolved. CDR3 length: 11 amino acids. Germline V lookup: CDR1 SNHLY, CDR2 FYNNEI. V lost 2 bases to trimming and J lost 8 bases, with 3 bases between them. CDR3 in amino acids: CASSEWEKLFF. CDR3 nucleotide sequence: TGTGCCAGCAGTGAATGGGAAAAACTGTTTTTT.

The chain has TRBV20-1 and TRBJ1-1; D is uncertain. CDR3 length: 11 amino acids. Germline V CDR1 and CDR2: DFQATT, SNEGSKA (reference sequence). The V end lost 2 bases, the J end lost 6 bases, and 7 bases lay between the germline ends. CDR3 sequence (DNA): TGCAGTGCTAGACCGATCCCTGAAGCTTTCTTT. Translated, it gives CSARPIPEAFF.

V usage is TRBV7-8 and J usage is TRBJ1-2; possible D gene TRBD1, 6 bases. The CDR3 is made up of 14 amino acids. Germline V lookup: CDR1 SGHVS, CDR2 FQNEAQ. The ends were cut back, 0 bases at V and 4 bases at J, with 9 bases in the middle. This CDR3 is CASSLAHRVYGYTF. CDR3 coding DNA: TGTGCCAGCAGCTTAGCACACAGGGTCTATGGCTACACCTTC.

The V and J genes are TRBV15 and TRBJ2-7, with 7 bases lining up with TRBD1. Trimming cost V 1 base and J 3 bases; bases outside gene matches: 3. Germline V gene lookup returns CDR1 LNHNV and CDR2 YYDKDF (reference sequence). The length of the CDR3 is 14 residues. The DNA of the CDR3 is TGTGCCACCAGCAGAGGGACAGGTCACTACGAGCAGTACTTC. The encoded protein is CATSRGTGHYEQYF.

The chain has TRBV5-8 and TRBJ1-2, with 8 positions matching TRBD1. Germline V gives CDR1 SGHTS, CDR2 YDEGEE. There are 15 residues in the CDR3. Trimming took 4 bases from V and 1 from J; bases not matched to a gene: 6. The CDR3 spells CASSLLDRDNYGYTF. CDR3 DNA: TGTGCCAGCAGCCTACTGGACAGGGATAACTATGGCTACACCTTC.

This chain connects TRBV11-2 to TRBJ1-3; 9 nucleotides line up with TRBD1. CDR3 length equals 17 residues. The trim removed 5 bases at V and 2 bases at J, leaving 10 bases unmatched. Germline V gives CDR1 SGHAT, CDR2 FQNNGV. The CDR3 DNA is TGTGCCAGCAGCCACGTTCGGAGACAGGGGGCTGGAAACACCATATATTTT. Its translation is CASSHVRRQGAGNTIYF.

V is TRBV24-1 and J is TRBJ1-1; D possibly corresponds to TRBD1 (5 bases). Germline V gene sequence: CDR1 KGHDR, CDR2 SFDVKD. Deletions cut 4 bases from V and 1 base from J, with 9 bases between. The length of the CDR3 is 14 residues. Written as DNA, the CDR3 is TGTGCCACCAGTGACGGGACTTCGAACACTGAAGCTTTCTTT. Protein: CATSDGTSNTEAFF.

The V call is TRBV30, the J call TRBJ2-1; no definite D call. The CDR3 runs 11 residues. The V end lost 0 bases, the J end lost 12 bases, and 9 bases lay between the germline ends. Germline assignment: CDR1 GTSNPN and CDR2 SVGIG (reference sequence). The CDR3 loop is CAWSVRVGQFF. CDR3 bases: TGTGCCTGGAGTGTACGTGTAGGGCAGTTCTTC. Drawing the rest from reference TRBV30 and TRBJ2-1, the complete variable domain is SQTIHQWPATLVQPVGSPLSLECTVEGTSNPNLYWYRQAAGRGLQLLFYSVGIGQISSEVPQNLSASRPQDRQFILSSKKLLLSDSGFYLCAWSVRVGQFFGPGTRLTVL.

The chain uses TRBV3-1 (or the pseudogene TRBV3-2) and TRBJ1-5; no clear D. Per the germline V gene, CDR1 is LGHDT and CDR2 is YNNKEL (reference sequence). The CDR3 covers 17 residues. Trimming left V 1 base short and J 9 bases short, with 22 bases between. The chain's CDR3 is CASSQGGIGVPRRPQHF. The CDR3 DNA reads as TGTGCCAGCAGCCAAGGAGGGATTGGGGTGCCTCGAAGGCCCCAGCATTTT.

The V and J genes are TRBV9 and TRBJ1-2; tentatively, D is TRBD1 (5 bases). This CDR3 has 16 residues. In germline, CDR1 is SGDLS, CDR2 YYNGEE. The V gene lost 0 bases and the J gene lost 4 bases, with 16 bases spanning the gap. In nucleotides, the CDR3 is TGTGCCAGCAGCGTAGGTCGACAGACCTTCGGCTATGGCTACACCTTC. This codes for CASSVGRQTFGYGYTF.

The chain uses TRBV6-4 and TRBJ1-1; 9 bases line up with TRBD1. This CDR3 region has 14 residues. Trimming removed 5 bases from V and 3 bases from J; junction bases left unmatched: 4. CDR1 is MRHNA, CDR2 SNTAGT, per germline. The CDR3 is CASSKGQGHTEAFF. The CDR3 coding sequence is TGTGCCAGCAGTAAGGGACAGGGCCACACTGAAGCTTTCTTT.

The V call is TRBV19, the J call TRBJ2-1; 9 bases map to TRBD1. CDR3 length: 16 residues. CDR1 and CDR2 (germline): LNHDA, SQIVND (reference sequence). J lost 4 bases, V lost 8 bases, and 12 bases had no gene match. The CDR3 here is CASQTTGGIIYNEQFF. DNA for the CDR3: TGTGCCAGTCAGACAACAGGGGGCATAATTTACAATGAGCAGTTCTTC.